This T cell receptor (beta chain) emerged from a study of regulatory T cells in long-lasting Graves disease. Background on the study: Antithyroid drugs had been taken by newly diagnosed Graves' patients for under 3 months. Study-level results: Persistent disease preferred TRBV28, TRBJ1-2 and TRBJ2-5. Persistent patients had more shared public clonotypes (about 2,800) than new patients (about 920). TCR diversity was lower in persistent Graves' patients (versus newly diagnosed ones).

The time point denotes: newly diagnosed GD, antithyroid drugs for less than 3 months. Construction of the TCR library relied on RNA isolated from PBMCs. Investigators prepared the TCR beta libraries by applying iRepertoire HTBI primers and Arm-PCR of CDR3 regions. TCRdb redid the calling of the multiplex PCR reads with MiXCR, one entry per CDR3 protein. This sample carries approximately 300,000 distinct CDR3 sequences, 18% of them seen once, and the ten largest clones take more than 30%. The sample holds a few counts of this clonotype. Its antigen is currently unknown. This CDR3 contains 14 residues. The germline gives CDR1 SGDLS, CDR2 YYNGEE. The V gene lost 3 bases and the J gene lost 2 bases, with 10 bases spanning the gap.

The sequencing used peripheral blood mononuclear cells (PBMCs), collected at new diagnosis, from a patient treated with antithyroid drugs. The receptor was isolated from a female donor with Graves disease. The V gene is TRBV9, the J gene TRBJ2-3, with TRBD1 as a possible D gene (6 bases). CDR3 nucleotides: TGTGCCAGCAGCGCGACAGGCGACACAGATACGCAGTATTTT. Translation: CASSATGDTDTQYF.